Below are 9 T cell receptor beta chains sequenced from a single sample in a study of blood T cell repertoires in COVID-19. Profiled with immunoSEQ multiplex PCR; TCRdb holds only in-frame clones, not every one. Of roughly 15,000 clones listed, 84% are singletons. The sequenced sample consisted of peripheral blood. All receptors come from a man aged 50-60 years with active COVID-19.

This clone was counted between two and nine times. This CDR3 reads CASSVGDLAGGSYEQYF. The DNA of the CDR3 is TGTGCCAGCAGCGTAGGCGATCTAGCGGGAGGCTCCTACGAGCAGTACTTC. The J gene is TRBJ2-7, the V gene TRBV9; 11 bases are a match to TRBD2. V was clipped by 0 bases and J by 0 bases; unmatched bases: 5. CDR3 length: 17 amino acids. CDR1 and CDR2 (germline): SGDLS, YYNGEE.

The V gene is TRBV10-2, the J gene TRBJ2-7, with TRBD2 as a possible D gene (5 bases). The germline V and J ends were trimmed by 2 bases and 2 bases, with 16 bases remaining between them. Germline CDR1 is WSHSY and CDR2 is SAAADI. This CDR3 spans 16 amino acids. CDR3 sequence (DNA): TGCGCCAGCAGTGAGATCAAACTAGAAGGACCCTACGAGCAGTACTTC. Translated, it gives CASSEIKLEGPYEQYF.

The V and J genes are TRBV7-6 and TRBJ1-2; D uncertain. Deletions cut 4 bases from V and 8 bases from J, with 17 bases between. The germline V gene encodes CDR1 SGHVS and CDR2 FNYEAQ. The CDR3 totals 14 residues. The CDR3 region is CASSYLTPTDGYTF. DNA of the CDR3: TGTGCCAGCAGCTACCTGACACCTACTGACGGCTACACCTTC.

The rearrangement joins TRBV3-1 (or the pseudogene TRBV3-2) to TRBJ2-2; TRBD2 matches 8 bases. CDR3 length equals 17 residues. V trimming: 4 bases; J trimming: 3 bases; junction bases outside the gene matches: 10. Germline-derived CDR1 and CDR2 are LGHDT and YNNKEL (reference sequence). This CDR3 reads CASSPGLSGRYTGELFF. The DNA of the CDR3 is TGTGCCAGCAGCCCGGGGTTGAGCGGGAGATACACCGGGGAGCTGTTTTTT.

V gene TRBV3-1 (or the pseudogene TRBV3-2) combines with J gene TRBJ2-7; perhaps TRBD2 as D (5 bases). Between the trimmed V and J ends, which lost 5 bases and 7 bases, there was a span of 12 bases. The CDR3 contains 12 residues. Looked up from germline, CDR1 is LGHDT and CDR2 is YNNKEL (reference sequence). The DNA for the CDR3 is TGTGCCAGCAGCGTCGTTCGGGGAGAGCAGTACTTC. It codes for CASSVVRGEQYF.

The J gene is TRBJ2-7, the V gene TRBV7-6; 8 bases are shared with TRBD1. V shed 5 bases, J shed 3 bases, and the junction held 9 bases outside the gene matches. The CDR3 sequence is 15 residues long. Per germline, CDR1 SGHVS and CDR2 FNYEAQ. The CDR3 loop is CASSTGTGGLYEQYF. CDR3 coding DNA: TGTGCCAGCAGCACTGGGACAGGTGGACTCTACGAGCAGTACTTC.

The V and J genes are TRBV3-1 (or the pseudogene TRBV3-2) and TRBJ1-5; the D gene is possibly TRBD1 (6 bases). The CDR3 has 15 amino acids. The germline CDR1 and CDR2 sequences are LGHDT and YNNKEL (reference sequence). V was clipped by 2 bases and J by 4 bases, with 12 bases between them. For the CDR3, the DNA is TGTGCCAGCAGCCAATTGCCAGGGACAAATCAGCCCCAGCATTTT. Its protein product is CASSQLPGTNQPQHF.

The chain joins TRBV12-3 or TRBV12-4 to TRBJ2-2; D is unresolved. Deletions cut 7 bases from V and 5 bases from J, with 11 bases between. The CDR3 sequence is 13 residues long. In DNA, the CDR3 is TGTGCCAGCACTCCATCAACTACCGGGGAGCTGTTTTTT. This gives the protein CASTPSTTGELFF.

This clone was observed a single time. This chain uses TRBV28 with TRBJ2-6; maybe TRBD1 (5 bases). CDR1 and CDR2 (germline): MDHEN, SYDVKM. CDR3 size: 17 residues. The V gene lost 5 bases and the J gene lost 1 base, with 15 bases spanning the gap. The CDR3 coding sequence is TGTGCCAGCAGTCCTTTTCTGACAGTGTCTGGGGCCAACGTCCTGACTTTC. This encodes CASSPFLTVSGANVLTF.